This T cell receptor (beta chain) originates from a study of identical twins (TCRdb year 2016). For the study in its entirety: To test whether fetal clonotypes persist, the study used deep sequencing on TCR alpha and beta repertoires from monozygotic twins, unrelated adults of various ages, and cord blood. To rule out contamination, the twin experiments were replicated at different times with different library preparation protocols.

In this sample, this clonotype turned up many times. Its binding antigen is unknown. The input lacks base qualities; no much larger clone sits a single base away. Library preparation was by 5' RACE. The listed sequencing device is Illumina HiSeq 2000. Template switching added a universal primer binding site, and the final cDNA carried a unique molecular identifier that allowed TCR cDNA molecules to be counted accurately. Specific primers in the conserved constant-segment region were used to synthesize first-strand cDNA for TCR alpha and beta chains. Each cDNA library was double barcoded, with a SMART-Mk sample barcode plus Illumina barcodes, to control for contamination. TruSeq adapter sequences and Illumina sample barcodes were added in two successive PCR steps. The TCR alpha and beta cDNA libraries were sequenced on the Illumina HiSeq platform using custom primers. For the original study's pipeline: Unique molecular identifiers were extracted from raw reads with MiGEC, and CDR3 positions were determined with MiXCR. For each individual, recombination models were inferred using an EM algorithm with the repgenHMM and IGoR tools. Shared clonotype analysis was performed with the tcR package in R, normalizing sharing by the product of cloneset sizes. To study raw recombination without the effects of thymic and clonal selection, out-of-frame nonproductive sequences were analyzed. TCRdb reworked the public reads: Q25 trimming with fastp, MiXCR clone assembly, productive beta chains retained. When rows share a CDR3 protein, they turn into one entry using the most common DNA and genes. TCRdb, rather than the study authors, made the V and J calls. In all, the sample holds hundreds of thousands of distinct CDR3 sequences, and 24% of those were seen once. Roughly 3% of the sample rests with the top ten.

The paper's findings and limits, for the study overall: Because the same donors could not be followed over many years, the conclusions depended on cross-sectional statistical analysis. Compared with coincidental sharing between unrelated individuals, out-of-frame TCR alpha sequences shared between twins showed an excess of sequences with low generation probability. A weaker excess of twin sharing was found in beta out-of-frame sequences because the signal-to-noise ratio was lowered by fewer shared sequences. Invariant T cells such as MAIT and iNKT could partly confound zero-insertion analyses, although diverse VJ usage argued against such confounding for most clonotypes. Abundant cord blood beta clonotypes had fewer insertions, young adult naive repertoires showed a similar but weaker trend, and memory repertoires showed no such trend. In monozygotic twins, out-of-frame TCR alpha sharing was systematically underestimated by recombination models, although the models agreed with sharing between unrelated individuals.

Reading the germline V gene (reference sequence) gives CDR1 PRHDT and CDR2 FYEKMQ. At the junction V is shortened by 5 bases and J by 8 bases; bases outside the gene matches: 8. The CDR3 has 15 amino acids, counting the end cysteine and phenylalanine. The kept DNA is CDR3 alone, 45 bases in frame from the first base. Only healthy Caucasian donors were included. Three pairs of female monozygotic twins, all aged roughly 18 to 29 years, were included in the twin cohort. CD4+ and CD8+ T cell populations were isolated with positive isolation kits from Invitrogen. In addition, the sample was reused for a study of T cells expressing NK-cell markers. From that second study: TCR beta-chain repertoires were profiled in sorted CD3+CD56+NKG2C+, CD3+CD56+NKG2C- and CD3+CD56-NKG2C+ T-cell subsets from several donors. Seven of the eight sequenced donors were HCMV-seropositive and one was HCMV-seronegative. To restrict sorting to alphabetaTCR-expressing T cells, an anti-gammadeltaTCR antibody was added in several experiments. In more than 5 donors, the dominant CD3+CD56+NKG2C+ clonotypes ranked among the top 10 CD8+ clonotypes, making up roughly 1.0-7.0% of CD8+ T cells. Those dominant clonotypes were again the most abundant among CD3+CD56-NKG2C+ cells in a handful of donors, at about 28.3-60.1%. Whether the expanded NKG2C-expressing T cell clones were specific for HCMV antigens remained unclear. The eight sequenced donors were randomly selected healthy volunteers, three men and five women. HCMV-specific IgG was detected in serum with a commercial ELISA kit to determine HCMV serostatus. Reads were demultiplexed and grouped by UMI with MIGEC, and clonotypes were assembled and quantified with MiTCR. To exclude erroneous sequences, only TCR cDNA sequences supported by at least two reads were retained. The tcR package was used for downstream repertoire analysis, and clonotypes were matched across fractions by CDR3 nucleotide sequence plus V segment. VDJmatch was used to annotate antigen specificity against VDJdb, with one amino acid substitution allowed in CDR3.

The TCR originated in a young woman in good health. Sequenced sample: CD4+ T cells sorted from blood. The chain is encoded by TRBV13 joined to TRBJ2-1; the central 11 bases match TRBD2. CDR3 loop: CASSPLAGGIDEQFF. Here is the DNA: TGTGCCAGCAGCCCCTTAGCGGGAGGGATCGATGAGCAGTTCTTC.